The clone carrying this T cell receptor (beta chain) was detected many times. This record belongs to a study of neurological immune-mediated disorders. TCRdb re-analysed the 5' RACE reads in MiXCR, keeping a single row per CDR3 protein. The sample comprises 64,000 or so distinct CDR3 sequences, roughly 10% of which are singletons, and about 9.6% rests with the top ten. The ends lost 6 bases at V and 8 bases at J; junction bases unmatched: 6. Germline V gene sequence: CDR1 LNHNV, CDR2 YYDKDF (reference sequence). The CDR3 is 14 amino acids. Time point indicated: longitudinal time-point 1 (baseline). Sequenced material: PBMCs. The V and J genes are TRBV15 and TRBJ1-6; 8 positions agree with TRBD1. This sequence originates from a man aged 25-40 years in good health. For the CDR3, the DNA is TGTGCCACCAGTGTCGGACAGGGCTATTCACCCCTCCACTTT. Translating it yields CATSVGQGYSPLHF.